This T cell receptor beta chain was sequenced in a study of cytomegalovirus exposure and HLA in healthy donors. This clone was seen once. 60 Vbeta and 13 Jbeta primers were used in PCR. The method was immunoSEQ multiplex PCR; TCRdb's version includes in-frame clones alone and lacks a portion of them. There are about 120,000 clones in the sample; about 76% occur only once, and 30% lies in the top ten. The clonotype originates from a man between 60 and 75 years old in good health and CMV-seropositive. The material sequenced was PBMCs.

CDR3 DNA: TGCGCCAGCAGCTTGGGGCTAGCGGGAAGGTACGAGCAGTACTTC. The encoded protein is CASSLGLAGRYEQYF. The chain uses TRBV5-1 and TRBJ2-7; 9 nucleotides align to TRBD2. Germline values: CDR1 SGHRS, CDR2 YFSETQ. Germline trimming cut 0 bases from V and 4 bases from J; bases unmatched to any gene: 5. The CDR3 length is 15 residues.